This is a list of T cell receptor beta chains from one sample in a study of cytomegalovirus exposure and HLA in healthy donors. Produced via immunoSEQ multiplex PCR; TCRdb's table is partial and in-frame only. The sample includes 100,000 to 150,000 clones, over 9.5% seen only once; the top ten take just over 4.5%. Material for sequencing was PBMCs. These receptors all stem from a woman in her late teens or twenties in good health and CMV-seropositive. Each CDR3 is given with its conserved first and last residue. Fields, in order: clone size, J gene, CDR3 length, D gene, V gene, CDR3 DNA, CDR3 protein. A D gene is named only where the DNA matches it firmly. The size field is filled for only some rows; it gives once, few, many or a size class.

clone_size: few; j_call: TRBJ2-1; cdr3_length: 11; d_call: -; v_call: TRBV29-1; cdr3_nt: TGCAGCGTTGACCTAGGCAATGAGCAGTTCTTC; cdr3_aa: CSVDLGNEQFF
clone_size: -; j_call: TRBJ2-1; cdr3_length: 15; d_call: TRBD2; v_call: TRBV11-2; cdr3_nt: TGTGCCAGCAGTTCAACTAGCGCCTCCTACAATGAGCAGTTCTTC; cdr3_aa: CASSSTSASYNEQFF
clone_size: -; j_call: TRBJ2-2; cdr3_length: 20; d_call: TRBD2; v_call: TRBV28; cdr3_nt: TGTGCCAGCAGTTTATTCCCCTTACTAGCGGGAGGGCCAAACACCGGGGAGCTGTTTTTT; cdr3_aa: CASSLFPLLAGGPNTGELFF
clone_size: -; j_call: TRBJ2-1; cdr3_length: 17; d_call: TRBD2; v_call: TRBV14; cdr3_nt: TGTGCCAGCAGCCAAGACCGGCTAGCGGGAGTGAGGAATGAGCAGTTCTTC; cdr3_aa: CASSQDRLAGVRNEQFF
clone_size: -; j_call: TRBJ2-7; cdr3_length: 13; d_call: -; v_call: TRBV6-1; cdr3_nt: TGTGCCAGCACCAAGAGCGAATCTTACGAGCAGTACTTC; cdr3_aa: CASTKSESYEQYF
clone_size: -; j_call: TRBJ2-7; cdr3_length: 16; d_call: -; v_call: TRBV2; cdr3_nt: TGTGCCAGCCGATACCGACGGGCGGGCGCACCCTACGAGCAGTACTTC; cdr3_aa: CASRYRRAGAPYEQYF
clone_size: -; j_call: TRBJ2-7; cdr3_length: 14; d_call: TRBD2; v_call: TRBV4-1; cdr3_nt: TGCGCCAGCAGCTCCGGGACTAGCGTCTACGAGCAGTACTTC; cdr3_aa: CASSSGTSVYEQYF
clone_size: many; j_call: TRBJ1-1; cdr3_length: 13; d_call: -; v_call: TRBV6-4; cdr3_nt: TGTGCCAGCAGTGAGACGGAGGGGAATGAAGCTTTCTTT; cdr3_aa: CASSETEGNEAFF
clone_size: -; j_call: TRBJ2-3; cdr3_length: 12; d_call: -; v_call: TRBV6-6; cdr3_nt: TGTGCCAGCAGGACGCCGGCGGGTACGCAGTATTTT; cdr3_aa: CASRTPAGTQYF
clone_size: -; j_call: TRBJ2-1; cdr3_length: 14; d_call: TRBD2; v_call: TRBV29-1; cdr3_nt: TGCAGCGTCAGAGCGGGACCTGTGGATGGTGAGCAGTTCTTC; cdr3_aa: CSVRAGPVDGEQFF
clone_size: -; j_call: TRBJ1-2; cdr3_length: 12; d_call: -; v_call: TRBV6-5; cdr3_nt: TGTGCCAGCAGTCCCCCCTCCGGGACAAGGACCTTC; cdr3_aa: CASSPPSGTRTF
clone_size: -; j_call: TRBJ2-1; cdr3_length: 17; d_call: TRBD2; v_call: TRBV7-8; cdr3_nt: TGTGCCAGCAGCTTCGCCCGCGTGGGACTAGCAAGGAATGAGCAGTTCTTC; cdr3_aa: CASSFARVGLARNEQFF
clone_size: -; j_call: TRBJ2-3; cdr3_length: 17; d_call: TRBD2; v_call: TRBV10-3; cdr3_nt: TGTGCCATCAGACCGGGACTAGCGGGAGCGAGCACAGATACGCAGTATTTT; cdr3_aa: CAIRPGLAGASTDTQYF
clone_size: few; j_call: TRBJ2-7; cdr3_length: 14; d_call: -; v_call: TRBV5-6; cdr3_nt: TGTGCCAGCAGCTTGTCCTCGGGAGCCTACGAGCAGTACTTC; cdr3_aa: CASSLSSGAYEQYF
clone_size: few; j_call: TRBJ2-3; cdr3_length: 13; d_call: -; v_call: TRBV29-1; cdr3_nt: TGCAGCGTTGAAGGGGTGATAGCGAACCGGCAGTATTTT; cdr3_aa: CSVEGVIANRQYF
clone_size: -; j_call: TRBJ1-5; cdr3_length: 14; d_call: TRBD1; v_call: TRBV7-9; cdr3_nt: TGTGCCAGCAGCTCACAGGGGGCCGGTCAGCCCCAGCATTTT; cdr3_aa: CASSSQGAGQPQHF
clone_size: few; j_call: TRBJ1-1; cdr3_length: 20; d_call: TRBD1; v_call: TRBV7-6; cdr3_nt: TGTGCCAGCAGCTTAGGTTGGGGGAGACAGGGAGATTGGGTAGGCACTGAAGCTTTCTTT; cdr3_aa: CASSLGWGRQGDWVGTEAFF
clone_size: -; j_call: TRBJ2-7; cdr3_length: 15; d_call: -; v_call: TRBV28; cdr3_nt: TGTGCCAGCAGCGCGGGATCTGGTAACTCCTACGAGCAGTACTTC; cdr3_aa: CASSAGSGNSYEQYF
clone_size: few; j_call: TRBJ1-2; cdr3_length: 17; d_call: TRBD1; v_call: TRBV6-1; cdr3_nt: TGTGCCAGCAGCGAAGGGACCGGGACAGGGGGCGCGGGCGGCTACACCTTC; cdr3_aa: CASSEGTGTGGAGGYTF
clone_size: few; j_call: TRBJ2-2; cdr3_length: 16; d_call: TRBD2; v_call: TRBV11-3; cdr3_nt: TGTGCCAGCAGCCCCCCTTTGGCGGGAGCGCCCGGGGAGCTGTTTTTT; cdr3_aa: CASSPPLAGAPGELFF
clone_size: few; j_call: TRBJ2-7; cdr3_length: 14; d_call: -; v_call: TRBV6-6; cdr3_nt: TGTGCCAGCAGTACCCCCCTACAGAACTACGAGCAGTACTTC; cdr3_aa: CASSTPLQNYEQYF
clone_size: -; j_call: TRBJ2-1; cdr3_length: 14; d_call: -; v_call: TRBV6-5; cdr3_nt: TGTGCCAGCAGAAACAGGGTTACGGGAAATGAGCAGTTCTTC; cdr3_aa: CASRNRVTGNEQFF
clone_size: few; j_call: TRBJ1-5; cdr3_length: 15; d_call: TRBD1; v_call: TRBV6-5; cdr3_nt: TGTGCCAGCAGCGCCCAGGGGGCTGGTAATCAGCCCCAGCATTTT; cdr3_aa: CASSAQGAGNQPQHF
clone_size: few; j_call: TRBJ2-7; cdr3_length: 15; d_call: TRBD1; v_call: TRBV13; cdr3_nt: TGTGCCAGCAGCTTTCGGGACAGGATAGGAGACGAGCAGTACTTC; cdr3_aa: CASSFRDRIGDEQYF
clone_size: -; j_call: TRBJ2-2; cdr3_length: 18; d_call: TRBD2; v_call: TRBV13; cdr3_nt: TGTGCCAGCAGCTTAGGCCTAGCGGGAGGGCCTGAGACCGGGGAGCTGTTTTTT; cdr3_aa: CASSLGLAGGPETGELFF
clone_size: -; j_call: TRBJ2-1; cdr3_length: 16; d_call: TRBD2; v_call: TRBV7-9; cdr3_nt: TGTGCCAGCAGCCCGTGGACTAGCGGGTCCAACAATGAGCAGTTCTTC; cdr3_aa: CASSPWTSGSNNEQFF
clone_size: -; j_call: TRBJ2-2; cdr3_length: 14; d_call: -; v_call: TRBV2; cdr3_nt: TGTGCCAAGAAAGGGGGGGCGGGAGCCGGGGAGCTGTTTTTT; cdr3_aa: CAKKGGAGAGELFF
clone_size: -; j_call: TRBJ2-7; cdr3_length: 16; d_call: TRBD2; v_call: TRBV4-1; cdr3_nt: TGCGCCAGCAGCCAAGAGACTAGCGGGGCCTCCTACGAGCAGTACTTC; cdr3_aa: CASSQETSGASYEQYF
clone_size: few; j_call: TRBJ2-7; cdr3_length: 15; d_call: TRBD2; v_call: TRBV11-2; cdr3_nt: TGTGCCAGCAGCTTAGGCCCTAGCGGGAGCTACGAGCAGTACTTC; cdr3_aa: CASSLGPSGSYEQYF
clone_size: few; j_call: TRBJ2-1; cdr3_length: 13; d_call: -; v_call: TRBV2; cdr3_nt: TGTGCCAGCCTGAGTGGGGCCAAAATAGAGGAGTTCTTC; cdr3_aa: CASLSGAKIEEFF
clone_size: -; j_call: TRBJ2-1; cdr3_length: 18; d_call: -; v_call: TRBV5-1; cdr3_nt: TGCGCCAGCAGCTTGGTTTCGGGGGCGGGAGTCCCCTACAATGAGCAGTTCTTC; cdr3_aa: CASSLVSGAGVPYNEQFF
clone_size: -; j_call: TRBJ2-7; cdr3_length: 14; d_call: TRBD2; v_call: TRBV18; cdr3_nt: TGTGCCAGCTCCCTCCGGCGGGAGTCGTACGAGCAGTACTTC; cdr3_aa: CASSLRRESYEQYF
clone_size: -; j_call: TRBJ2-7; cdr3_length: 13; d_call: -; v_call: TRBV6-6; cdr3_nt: TGTGCCAGCAGTTATGGAGGTAATTACGAGCAGTACTTC; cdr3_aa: CASSYGGNYEQYF
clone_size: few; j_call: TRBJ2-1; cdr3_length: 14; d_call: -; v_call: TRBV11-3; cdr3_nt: TGTGCCAGCAGCTCTACCTCAGACAGCAATGAGCAGTTCTTC; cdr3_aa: CASSSTSDSNEQFF
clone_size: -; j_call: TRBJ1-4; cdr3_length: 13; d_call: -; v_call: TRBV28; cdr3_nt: TGTGCCAGCAGTTCCGCAACTAATGAAAAACTGTTTTTT; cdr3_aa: CASSSATNEKLFF
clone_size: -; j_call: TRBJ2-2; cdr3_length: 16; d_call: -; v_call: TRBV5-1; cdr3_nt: TGCGCCAGCAGCTTCGCCGGGACAACGAACACCGGGGAGCTGTTTTTT; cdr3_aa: CASSFAGTTNTGELFF
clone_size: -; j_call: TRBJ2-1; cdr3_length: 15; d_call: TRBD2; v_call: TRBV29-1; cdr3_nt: TGCAGCGTTGAAATTCTAGCGGTTGTTTACAATGAGCAGTTCTTC; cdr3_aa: CSVEILAVVYNEQFF
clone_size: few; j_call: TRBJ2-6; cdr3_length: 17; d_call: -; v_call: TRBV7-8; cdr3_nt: TGTGCCAGCAGCGTATTTCCGGTCGTTCCTGGGGCCAACGTCCTGACTTTC; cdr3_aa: CASSVFPVVPGANVLTF
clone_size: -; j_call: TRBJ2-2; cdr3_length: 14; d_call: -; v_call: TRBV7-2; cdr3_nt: TGTGCCAGCAGCTTAGGGAGTAACACCGGGGAGCTGTTTTTT; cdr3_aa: CASSLGSNTGELFF
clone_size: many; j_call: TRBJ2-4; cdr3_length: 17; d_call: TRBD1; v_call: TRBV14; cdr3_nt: TGTGCCAGCAGCGCCCATCGGACAGGGGGTAGCAAAAACATTCAGTACTTC; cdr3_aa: CASSAHRTGGSKNIQYF
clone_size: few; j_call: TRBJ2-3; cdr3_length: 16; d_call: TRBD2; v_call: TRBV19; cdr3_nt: TGTGCCAGTAGCGGACTAGCGGGAGGTAGCACAGATACGCAGTATTTT; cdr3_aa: CASSGLAGGSTDTQYF
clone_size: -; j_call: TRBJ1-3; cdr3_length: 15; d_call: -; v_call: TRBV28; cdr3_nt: TGTGCCAGCAGCCTAGGGGGGGTGGAAGGAAACACCATATATTTT; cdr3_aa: CASSLGGVEGNTIYF
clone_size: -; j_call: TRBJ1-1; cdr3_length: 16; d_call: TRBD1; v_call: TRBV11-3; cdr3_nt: TGTGCCAGCAGCCTAATGGACAGGGAGTTTGGTAGTGAAGCTTTCTTT; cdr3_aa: CASSLMDREFGSEAFF
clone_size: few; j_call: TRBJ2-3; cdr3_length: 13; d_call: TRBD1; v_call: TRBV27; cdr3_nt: TGTGCCAGCGGGGGACAGGGGACAGATACGCAGTATTTT; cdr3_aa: CASGGQGTDTQYF
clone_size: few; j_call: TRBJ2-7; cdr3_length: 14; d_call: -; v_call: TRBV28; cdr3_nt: TGTGCCAGCAGTTTATTCGGGAACGGATACGAGCAGTACTTC; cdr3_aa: CASSLFGNGYEQYF
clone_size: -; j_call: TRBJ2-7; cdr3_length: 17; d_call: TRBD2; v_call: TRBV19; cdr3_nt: TGTGCCAGTACCCCTACGTCTGGACTAGCGGGAGTCCACGAGCAGTACTTC; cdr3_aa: CASTPTSGLAGVHEQYF
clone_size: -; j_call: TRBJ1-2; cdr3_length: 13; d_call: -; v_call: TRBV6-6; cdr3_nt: TGTGCCAGCAGTCGGACACCCTCTATGGGCTACACCTTC; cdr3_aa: CASSRTPSMGYTF
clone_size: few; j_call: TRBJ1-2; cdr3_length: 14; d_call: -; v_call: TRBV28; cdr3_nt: TGTGCCAGCAGTTTATACGGGGGGCGCCCTGGCTACACCTTC; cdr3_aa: CASSLYGGRPGYTF
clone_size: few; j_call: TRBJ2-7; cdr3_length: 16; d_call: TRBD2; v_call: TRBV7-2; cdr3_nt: TGTGCCAGCAGCCCACTGGGGGGGGATTGGTCCTACGAGCAGTACTTC; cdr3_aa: CASSPLGGDWSYEQYF
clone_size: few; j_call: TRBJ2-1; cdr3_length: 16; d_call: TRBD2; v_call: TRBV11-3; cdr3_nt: TGTGCCAGCAGCTTATTTGGAAGCGGGAGTTACAATGAGCAGTTCTTC; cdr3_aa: CASSLFGSGSYNEQFF